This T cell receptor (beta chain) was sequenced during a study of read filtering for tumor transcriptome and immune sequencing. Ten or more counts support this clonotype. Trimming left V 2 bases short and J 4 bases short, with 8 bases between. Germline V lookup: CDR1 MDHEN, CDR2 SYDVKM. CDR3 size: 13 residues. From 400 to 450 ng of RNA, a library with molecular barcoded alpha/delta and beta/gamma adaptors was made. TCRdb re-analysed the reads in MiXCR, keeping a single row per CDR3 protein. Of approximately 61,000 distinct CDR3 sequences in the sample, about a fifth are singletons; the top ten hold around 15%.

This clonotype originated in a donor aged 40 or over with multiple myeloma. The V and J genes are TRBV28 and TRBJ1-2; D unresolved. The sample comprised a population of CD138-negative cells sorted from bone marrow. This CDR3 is CASSLVSLYGYTF. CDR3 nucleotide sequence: TGTGCCAGCAGTTTAGTCAGCCTCTATGGCTACACCTTC.